Included here is one T cell receptor beta chain sequence, with context. What it binds is unknown. The repertoire was sequenced with immunoSEQ multiplex PCR; TCRdb's copy has only in-frame clones and lacks some. The table lists tens of thousands of clones, 85% to 95% of them singletons, with about 0.5% in the top ten. The sample originates from a study of graft-versus-host responses after intestinal transplantation. The overall study: Each transplant was multivisceral, liver-intestinal, or isolated intestinal. Study-wide points: Detected in recipient marrow were GvH clones, some of which were first observed in ileum or blood. High graft-versus-host to host-versus-graft clonal ratios were seen in allografts of patients with graft-donor T cell macrochimerism.

V lost 5 bases and J 1 base, leaving 9 bases between the germline ends. Per the germline V gene, CDR1 is SEHNR and CDR2 is FQNEAQ (reference sequence). The CDR3 has 14 amino acids. The chain joins TRBV7-9 to TRBJ1-3, with D possibly being TRBD1 (5 bases). The TCR comes from a human donor who received an intestinal transplant. The specimen was unstimulated CD8+ T cells sorted from spleen or lymph node cells, collected before intestinal transplant. The CDR3 DNA follows: TGTGCCAGCAGCCTCAGGGTGTCTGGAAACACCATATATTTT. This translates into CASSLRVSGNTIYF.